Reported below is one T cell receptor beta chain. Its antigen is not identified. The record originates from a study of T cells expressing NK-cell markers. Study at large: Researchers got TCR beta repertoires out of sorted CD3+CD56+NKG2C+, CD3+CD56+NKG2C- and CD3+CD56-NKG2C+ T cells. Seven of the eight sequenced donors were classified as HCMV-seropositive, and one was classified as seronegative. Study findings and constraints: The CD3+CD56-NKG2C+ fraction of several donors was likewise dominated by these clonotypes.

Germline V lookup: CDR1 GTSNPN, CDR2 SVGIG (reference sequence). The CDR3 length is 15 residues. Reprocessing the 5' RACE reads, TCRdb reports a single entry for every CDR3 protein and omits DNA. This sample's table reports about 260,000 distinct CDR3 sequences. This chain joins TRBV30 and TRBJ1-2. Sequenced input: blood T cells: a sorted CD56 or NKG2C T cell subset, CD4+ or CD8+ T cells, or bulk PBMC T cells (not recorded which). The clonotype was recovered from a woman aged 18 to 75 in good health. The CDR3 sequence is CAWSRMGIQLYGYTF. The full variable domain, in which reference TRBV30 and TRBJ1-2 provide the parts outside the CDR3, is SQTIHQWPATLVQPVGSPLSLECTVEGTSNPNLYWYRQAAGRGLQLLFYSVGIGQISSEVPQNLSASRPQDRQFILSSKKLLLSDSGFYLCAWSRMGIQLYGYTFGSGTRLTVV.